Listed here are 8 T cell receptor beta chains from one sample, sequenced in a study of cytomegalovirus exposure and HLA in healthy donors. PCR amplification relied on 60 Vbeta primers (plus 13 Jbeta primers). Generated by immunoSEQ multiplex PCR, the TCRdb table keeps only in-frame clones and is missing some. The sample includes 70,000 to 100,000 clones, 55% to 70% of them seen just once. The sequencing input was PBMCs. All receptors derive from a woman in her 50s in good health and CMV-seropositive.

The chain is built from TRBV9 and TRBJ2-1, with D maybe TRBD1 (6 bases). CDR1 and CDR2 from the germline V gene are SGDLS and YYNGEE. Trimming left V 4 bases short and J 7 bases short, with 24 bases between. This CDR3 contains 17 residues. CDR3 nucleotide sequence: TGTGCCAGCAGCTCCCGAACCCCGGGACACGGAAAAAATGAGCAGTTCTTC. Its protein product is CASSSRTPGHGKNEQFF.

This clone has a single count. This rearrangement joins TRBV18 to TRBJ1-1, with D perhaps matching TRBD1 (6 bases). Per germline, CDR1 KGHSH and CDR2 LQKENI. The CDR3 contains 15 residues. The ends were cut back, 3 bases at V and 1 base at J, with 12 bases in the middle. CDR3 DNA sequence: TGTGCCAGCTCACCCCTCCCAGGGGCGAACACTGAAGCTTTCTTT. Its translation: CASSPLPGANTEAFF. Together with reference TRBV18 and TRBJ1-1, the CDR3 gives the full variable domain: NAGVMQNPRHLVRRRGQEARLRCSPMKGHSHVYWYRQLPEEGLKFMVYLQKENIIDESGMPKERFSAEFPKEGPSILRIQQVVRGDSAAYFCASSPLPGANTEAFFGQGTRLTVV.

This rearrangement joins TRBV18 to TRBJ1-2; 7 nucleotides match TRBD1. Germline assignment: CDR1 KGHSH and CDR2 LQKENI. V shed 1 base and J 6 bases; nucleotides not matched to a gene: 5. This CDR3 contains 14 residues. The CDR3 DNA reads TGTGCCAGCTCACCACGGAGGGGGCTCGATGGCTACACCTTC. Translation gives CASSPRRGLDGYTF.

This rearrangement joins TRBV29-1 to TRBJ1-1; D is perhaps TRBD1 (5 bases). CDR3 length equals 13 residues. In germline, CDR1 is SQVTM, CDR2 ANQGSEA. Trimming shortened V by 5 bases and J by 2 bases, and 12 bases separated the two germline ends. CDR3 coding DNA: TGCAGCGTTAAACTCGACAGTAACACTGAAGCTTTCTTT. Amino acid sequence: CSVKLDSNTEAFF. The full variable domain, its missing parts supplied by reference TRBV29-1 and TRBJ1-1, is SAVISQKPSRDICQRGTSLTIQCQVDSQVTMMFWYRQQPGQSLTLIATANQGSEATYESGFVIDKFPISRPNLTFSTLTVSNMSPEDSSIYLCSVKLDSNTEAFFGQGTRLTVV.

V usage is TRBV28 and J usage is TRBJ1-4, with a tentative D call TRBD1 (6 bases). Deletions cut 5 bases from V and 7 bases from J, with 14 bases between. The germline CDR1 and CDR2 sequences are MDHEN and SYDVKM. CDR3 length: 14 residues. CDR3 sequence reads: CASSEGVKGEKLFF. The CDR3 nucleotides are TGTGCCAGCAGTGAGGGGGTGAAGGGTGAAAAACTGTTTTTT.

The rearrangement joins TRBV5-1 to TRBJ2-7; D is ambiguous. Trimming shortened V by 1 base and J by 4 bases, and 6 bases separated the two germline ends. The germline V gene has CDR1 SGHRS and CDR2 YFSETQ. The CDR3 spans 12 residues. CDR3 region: CASSLTGYEQYF. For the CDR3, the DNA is TGCGCCAGCAGCTTGACGGGTTACGAGCAGTACTTC.

The CDR3 DNA reads TGTGCCAGCAGCGTTGACCCGGGACAGGGGTACGAGCAGTACTTC. Its protein product is CASSVDPGQGYEQYF. The rearrangement joins TRBV13 to TRBJ2-7, with 10 bases identical to TRBD1. V lost 5 bases, J lost 4 bases, and 8 bases stayed unmatched. The length of the CDR3 is 15 residues. CDR1 PRHDT and CDR2 FYEKMQ come from the germline V gene (reference sequence).

CDR3 nucleotide sequence: TGCGCCAGCAGCTCATACGGGACAGGGAATGAAAAACTGTTTTTT. Amino acids: CASSSYGTGNEKLFF. J is TRBJ1-4 and V is TRBV5-1, with 9 positions matching TRBD1. After removal of 3 bases from V and 5 bases from J, the junction contained 5 bases not matched to a gene. The CDR3 contains 15 residues. The germline gives CDR1 SGHRS, CDR2 YFSETQ.